This is a list of T cell receptor beta chains from one sample in a study of blood T cells in healthy people across ages. One entry per CDR3 protein, called by TCRdb with MiXCR from the 5' RACE reads. In the table there are hundreds of thousands of distinct CDR3 sequences, around half of which are singletons. The sequenced material came from blood. The receptors shown here come from an elderly man in good health. Both conserved end residues are part of each CDR3. D genes are given only for firm matches. The size field is filled for only some rows; it gives once, few, many or a size class.

>.|few|TRBJ2-3|TRBV29-1|14
TGCAGCGTTGTGGGGACCAGGGCAAGCGATACGCAGTATTTT
CSVVGTRASDTQYF
>.|.|TRBJ1-4|TRBV20-1|16
TGCAGTGCTAGAGGGACGAGGGGAAGAGGGGGTGAAAAACTGTTTTTT
CSARGTRGRGGEKLFF
>.|.|TRBJ2-5|TRBV9|13
TGTGCCAGCAGCTCGGTTGGTACGAGGGAGCAGTACTTC
CASSSVGTREQYF
>.|.|TRBJ2-7|TRBV28|13
TGTGCCAGCAGCTCCGGTCCGTATGGCGAGCAGTACTTC
CASSSGPYGEQYF
>.|.|TRBJ2-7|TRBV7-9|15
TGTGCCAGCAGCTTGGCCGGGACGTCGTACAATGAGCAGTACTTC
CASSLAGTSYNEQYF
>TRBD2|once|TRBJ2-5|TRBV5-1|15
TGCGCCAGCAGCTTGGTGGGGACTAGGCAAGAGACCCAGTACTTC
CASSLVGTRQETQYF
>.|.|TRBJ2-5|TRBV18|14
TGTGCCAGCTCACCGACAGACCCGCTGGAGACCCAGTACTTC
CASSPTDPLETQYF
>TRBD1|.|TRBJ2-3|TRBV5-1|15
TGCGCCAGCAGCCCCGGACAGGAGTTCACAGATACGCAGTATTTT
CASSPGQEFTDTQYF
>.|.|TRBJ2-7|TRBV7-6|13
TGTGCCAGCAGCTTACCCAAGCTTAGCGAGCAGTACTTC
CASSLPKLSEQYF
>.|few|TRBJ2-1|TRBV20-1|16
TGCAGTGCTAGACTCCGGGGGCGGGAGAAAACGAATGAGCAGTTCTTC
CSARLRGREKTNEQFF
>TRBD2|.|TRBJ2-3|TRBV7-2|14
TGTGCCAGCAGCTTAGGGCGGGGGGGGAATGCGCAGTATTTT
CASSLGRGGNAQYF
>.|few|TRBJ2-1|TRBV4-1|16
TGCGCCAGCAGCCACGAAAACGGACGCGCCAACAATGAGCAGTTCTTC
CASSHENGRANNEQFF
>TRBD2|.|TRBJ2-7|TRBV6-5|15
TGTGCCAGCAGTCGAAGACTAGCGACCTCCTACGAGCAGTACTTC
CASSRRLATSYEQYF
>TRBD2|.|TRBJ2-3|TRBV9|14
TGTGCCAGCCAGAGGGGACTACTCCCAGATACGCAGTATTTT
CASQRGLLPDTQYF
>TRBD1|few|TRBJ2-7|TRBV7-9|14
TGTGCCAGCAGCTTAGACGGAGGGTTGGGACAGGGGTACTTC
CASSLDGGLGQGYF
>.|.|TRBJ2-7|TRBV4-2|15
TGTGCCAGCAGCCAAGACGGTAATAGCGGCTACGAGCAGTACTTC
CASSQDGNSGYEQYF
>.|.|TRBJ1-5|TRBV7-8|15
TGTGCCAGCAGCTGGGGGGGTGACGGCAATCAGCCCCAGCATTTT
CASSWGGDGNQPQHF
>.|.|TRBJ2-7|TRBV7-3|15
TGTGCCAGCAGCTTAGGGCTCCTTACTTCCTACGAGCAGTACTTC
CASSLGLLTSYEQYF
>.|.|TRBJ1-1|TRBV7-2|14
TGTGCCAGCAGCTTAGCGCGTACAGTTCCTGAAGCTTTCTTT
CASSLARTVPEAFF
>.|.|TRBJ1-1|TRBV7-6|14
TGTGCCAGCAGCCATGGCAGGGAGGGCACTGAAGCTTTCTTT
CASSHGREGTEAFF
>TRBD2|.|TRBJ2-5|TRBV5-1|12
TGCGCCAGCAGCGAGGGCCGGGAGGCCCAGTACTTC
CASSEGREAQYF
>TRBD2|few|TRBJ2-3|TRBV4-2|17
TGTGCCAGCAGCCAAGAGAGGCTAGCGGGAGGAGAAAGATACGCGTATTTT
CASSQERLAGGERYAYF
>.|.|TRBJ2-5|TRBV2|14
TGTGCCAGCAGTTCCCAACGGGGCACAAATGAGCAGTACTTC
CASSSQRGTNEQYF